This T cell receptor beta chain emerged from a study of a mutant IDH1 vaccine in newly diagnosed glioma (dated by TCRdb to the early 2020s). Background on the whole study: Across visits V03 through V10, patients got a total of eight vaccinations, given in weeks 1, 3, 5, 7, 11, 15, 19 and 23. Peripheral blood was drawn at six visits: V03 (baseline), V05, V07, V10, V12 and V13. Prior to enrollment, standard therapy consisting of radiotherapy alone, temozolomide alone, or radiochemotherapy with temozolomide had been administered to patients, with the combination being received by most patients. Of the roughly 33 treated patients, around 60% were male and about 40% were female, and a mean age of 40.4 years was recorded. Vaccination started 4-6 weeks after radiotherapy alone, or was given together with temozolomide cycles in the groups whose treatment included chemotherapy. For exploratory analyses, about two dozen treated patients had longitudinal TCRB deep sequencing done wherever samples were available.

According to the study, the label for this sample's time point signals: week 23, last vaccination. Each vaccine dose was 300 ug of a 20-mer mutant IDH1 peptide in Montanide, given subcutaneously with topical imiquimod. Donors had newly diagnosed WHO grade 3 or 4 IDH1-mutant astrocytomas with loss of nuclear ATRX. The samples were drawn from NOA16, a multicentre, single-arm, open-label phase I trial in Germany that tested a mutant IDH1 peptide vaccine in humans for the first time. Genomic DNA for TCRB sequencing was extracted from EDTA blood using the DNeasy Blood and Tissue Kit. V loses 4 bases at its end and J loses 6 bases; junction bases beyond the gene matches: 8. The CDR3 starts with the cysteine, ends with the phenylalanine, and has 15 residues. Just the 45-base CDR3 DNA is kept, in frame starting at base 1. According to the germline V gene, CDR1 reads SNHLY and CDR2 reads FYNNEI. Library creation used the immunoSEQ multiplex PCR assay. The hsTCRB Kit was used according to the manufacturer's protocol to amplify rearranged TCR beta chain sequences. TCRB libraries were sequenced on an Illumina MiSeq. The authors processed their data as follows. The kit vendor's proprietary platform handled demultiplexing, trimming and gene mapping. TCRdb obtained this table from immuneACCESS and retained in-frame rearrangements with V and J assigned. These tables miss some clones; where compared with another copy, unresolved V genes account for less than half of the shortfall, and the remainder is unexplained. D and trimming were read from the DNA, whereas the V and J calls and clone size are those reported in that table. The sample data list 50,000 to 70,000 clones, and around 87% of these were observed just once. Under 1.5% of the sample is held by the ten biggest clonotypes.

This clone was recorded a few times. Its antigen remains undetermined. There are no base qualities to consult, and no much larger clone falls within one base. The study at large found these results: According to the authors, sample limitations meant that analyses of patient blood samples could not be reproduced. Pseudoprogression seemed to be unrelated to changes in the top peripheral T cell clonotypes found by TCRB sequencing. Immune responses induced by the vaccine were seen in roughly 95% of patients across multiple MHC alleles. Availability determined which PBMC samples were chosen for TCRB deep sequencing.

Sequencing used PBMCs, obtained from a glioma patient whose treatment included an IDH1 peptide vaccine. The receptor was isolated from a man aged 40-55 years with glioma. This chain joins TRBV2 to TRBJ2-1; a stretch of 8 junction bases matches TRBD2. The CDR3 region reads CASSADGRASNEQFF. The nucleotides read TGTGCCAGCAGTGCGGACGGGAGGGCCAGCAATGAGCAGTTCTTC.